A single sample is the source of the 28 T cell receptor beta chains below, sequenced in a study of blood T cell repertoires in COVID-19. Clones were sequenced by immunoSEQ multiplex PCR, and TCRdb holds only the in-frame ones, with some missing. The repertoire holds about 150,000 clones, approximately 80% seen once, with under 5.5% in the top ten. The sequenced sample was peripheral blood. The receptors were gathered from a human donor in a cohort sampled during active COVID-19.

This clone was seen once. The chain's CDR3 is CAISESWSVTDTQYF. The CDR3 DNA sequence: TGTGCCATCAGTGAGTCTTGGAGCGTGACAGATACGCAGTATTTT. This chain joins TRBV10-3 and TRBJ2-3; D remains ambiguous. Trimming cost V 0 bases and J 3 bases, with 10 bases left between them. Germline assignment: CDR1 ENHRY and CDR2 SYGVKD. The CDR3 sequence is 15 residues long.

The genes are TRBV4-2 and TRBJ2-7, with TRBD1 matching over 10 bases. V was pared by 0 bases and J by 1 base, with 3 bases of the junction left unmatched. Germline assignment: CDR1 LGHNA and CDR2 YNFKEQ. CDR3 size: 16 residues. The CDR3 loop is CASSQEPGQGSYEQYF. The CDR3 nucleotides read TGTGCCAGCAGCCAAGAACCGGGACAGGGGTCCTACGAGCAGTACTTC.

The rearrangement joins TRBV19 to TRBJ2-3; 9 bases are shared with TRBD1. Trimming took 3 bases from V and 2 from J; bases not matched to a gene: 6. Germline assignment: CDR1 LNHDA and CDR2 SQIVND (reference sequence). The CDR3 covers 16 residues. Here the CDR3 DNA reads TGTGCCAGTAGTATCCGCGGACAGGGGAACACAGATACGCAGTATTTT. Translation gives CASSIRGQGNTDTQYF.

The chain is built from TRBV29-1 and TRBJ1-3; D is ambiguous. The V gene's germline CDR1 is SQVTM and CDR2 ANQGSEA. The CDR3 totals 14 residues. V was trimmed by 6 bases and J by 0 bases, leaving 12 bases between them. CDR3 nucleotides: TGCAGCGTCTCTCAGGTGTACTCTGGAAACACCATATATTTT. It specifies CSVSQVYSGNTIYF.

The V call is TRBV7-2, the J call TRBJ2-7, with D unresolved. Trimming stripped 5 bases from V and 6 bases from J, with 14 bases between. Looked up from germline, CDR1 is SGHTA and CDR2 is FQGNSA. CDR3 size: 13 residues. CDR3 nucleotides: TGTGCCAGCAGCCGGGTTCTCTCCCGCGAGCAGTACTTC. This encodes CASSRVLSREQYF.

The V gene is TRBV10-3, the J gene TRBJ2-3; D not resolved. Trimming cost V 6 bases and J 1 base, with 5 bases left between them. In germline, CDR1 is ENHRY, CDR2 SYGVKD. The CDR3 runs to 12 residues. CDR3 sequence: CAISKRTDTQYF. CDR3 nucleotides: TGTGCCATCAGCAAGCGCACAGATACGCAGTATTTT.

This chain uses TRBV6-5 with TRBJ2-7; 10 bases line up with TRBD1. The V and J ends lost 6 bases and 2 bases, in that order; junction bases with no gene match: 7. Germline CDR1 reads MNHEY; CDR2 reads SVGAGI. The CDR3 length is 15 residues. CDR3 sequence: CASRYTGQGAYEQYF. The CDR3, as DNA: TGTGCCAGCAGATATACCGGACAGGGGGCCTACGAGCAGTACTTC.

The rearrangement links TRBV2 to TRBJ1-5, with TRBD1 as a possible D gene (5 bases). V dropped 7 bases and J dropped 5 bases, with 9 bases sitting between them. Germline values: CDR1 SNHLY, CDR2 FYNNEI. This CDR3 is built from 12 residues. CDR3: CASTGGDQPQHF. The CDR3, as DNA: TGTGCCAGCACGGGGGGAGATCAGCCCCAGCATTTT.

V and J are TRBV2 and TRBJ2-7; 10 positions agree with TRBD2. The CDR3 extends over 14 amino acids. The germline V gene has CDR1 SNHLY and CDR2 FYNNEI. With 4 bases clipped from V and 4 bases from J, the junction kept 4 bases outside the gene matches. The CDR3 protein is CASSATTSGYEQYF. The CDR3 DNA reads TGTGCCAGCAGTGCTACGACTAGCGGGTACGAGCAGTACTTC.

The rearrangement joins TRBV5-4 to TRBJ2-5; 7 positions match TRBD1. CDR1 is SGHNT, CDR2 YYREEE, per germline (reference sequence). The CDR3 consists of 14 residues. V was pared by 2 bases and J by 1 base, with 2 bases of the junction left unmatched. In DNA form, the CDR3 reads TGTGCCAGCAGCTTCTGGACAGGCCAAGAGACCCAGTACTTC. Its translation is CASSFWTGQETQYF.

V gene TRBV9 combines with J gene TRBJ1-5; tentative D call: TRBD1 (6 bases). Germline CDR1 is SGDLS and CDR2 is YYNGEE. The CDR3 runs to 16 residues. Trimming took off 3 bases at V and 4 bases at J, with 17 bases between the two ends. The CDR3 loop reads CASSGSWDTTNQPQHF. DNA of the CDR3: TGTGCCAGCAGCGGAAGTTGGGACACCACTAATCAGCCCCAGCATTTT.

CDR3 sequence reads: CASSLDGWSSGNTIYF. The CDR3 region has the DNA TGCGCCAGCAGCTTGGATGGGTGGAGCTCTGGAAACACCATATATTTT. The chain joins TRBV5-1 to TRBJ1-3; D unclear. Germline CDR1 SGHRS, CDR2 YFSETQ. Trimming cost V 0 bases and J 0 bases, with 10 bases left between them. This CDR3 spans 16 amino acids.

V and J are TRBV5-4 and TRBJ2-1; 8 bases line up with TRBD2. This CDR3 is built from 15 residues. The trim removed 4 bases at V and 1 base at J, leaving 4 bases unmatched. From germline, CDR1 is SGHNT and CDR2 YYREEE (reference sequence). The CDR3 region is CASSGASGSYNEQFF. The CDR3 bases are TGTGCCAGCAGCGGAGCTAGCGGGTCCTACAATGAGCAGTTCTTC.

The V call is TRBV6-4, the J call TRBJ2-3; 9 positions agree with TRBD1. There are 14 residues in the CDR3. The trim removed 5 bases at V and 4 bases at J, leaving 4 bases unmatched. Germline CDR1 MRHNA, CDR2 SNTAGT. CDR3 sequence (DNA): TGTGCCAGCAGTTCGGACAGGGGCGCAGATACGCAGTATTTT. As protein: CASSSDRGADTQYF.

The chain employs TRBV6-2 or TRBV6-3 and TRBJ2-2; 10 bases fit TRBD1. This CDR3 is 16 amino acids long. V was pared by 2 bases and J by 5 bases, with 5 bases of the junction left unmatched. Germline CDR1 is MNHEY and CDR2 is SVGEGT. Written as DNA, the CDR3 is TGTGCCAGCAGTTACGGACAGGGGGTTGGTACCGGGGAGCTGTTTTTT. Its protein is CASSYGQGVGTGELFF.

The chain recombines TRBV30 with TRBJ1-4, with 7 bases aligning to TRBD1. Trimming at V came to 5 bases and at J to 1 base, leaving 7 bases not matched to a gene. Germline V gene sequence: CDR1 GTSNPN, CDR2 SVGIG (reference sequence). CDR3 length equals 15 residues. CDR3 DNA: TGTGCCTGGGGTAGCCACAGGGGAACTAATGAAAAACTGTTTTTT. It yields the protein CAWGSHRGTNEKLFF.

CDR3 residues: CASRDWDRGPETQYF. DNA of the CDR3: TGTGCCAGCAGGGACTGGGACAGGGGGCCCGAGACCCAGTACTTC. This chain joins TRBV7-9 and TRBJ2-5; the match to TRBD1 covers 12 bases. CDR3 size: 15 residues. Unmatched junction bases numbered 7, after V lost 6 bases and J lost 5 bases. Germline V gene data show CDR1 as SEHNR and CDR2 as FQNEAQ (reference sequence).

The chain combines TRBV18 with TRBJ2-7; a possible D gene is TRBD1 (7 bases). Between the trimmed V and J ends, which lost 2 bases and 4 bases, there was a span of 15 bases. The CDR3 is 15 amino acids. Per the germline V gene, CDR1 is KGHSH and CDR2 is LQKENI. CDR3 nucleotide sequence: TGTGCCAGCTCACCAGGGGAGGACAGGCTATACGAGCAGTACTTC. Translated: CASSPGEDRLYEQYF.

The V and J genes are TRBV6-1 and TRBJ2-7, with 8 positions matching TRBD2. Germline CDR1 is MNHNS and CDR2 is SASEGT. The CDR3 runs 17 residues. V shed 1 base and J 3 bases; nucleotides not matched to a gene: 11. The CDR3 reads CASSEVFGGASDYEQYV. The CDR3 DNA reads as TGTGCCAGCAGTGAAGTATTCGGGGGGGCTAGCGACTACGAGCAGTACGTC.

The chain links TRBV28 to TRBJ2-3, with TRBD2 matching over 11 bases. Trimming cost V 3 bases and J 6 bases; bases outside gene matches: 5. From germline, CDR1 is MDHEN and CDR2 SYDVKM. The CDR3 is 15 residues long. As DNA, the CDR3 is TGTGCCAGCAGTTTCCTAGCGGGGGGAACCGATACGCAGTATTTT. As protein: CASSFLAGGTDTQYF.

This CDR3 reads CASSFLPEAASYNEQFF. The DNA of the CDR3 is TGCGCCAGCAGCTTCCTCCCCGAGGCGGCCTCCTACAATGAGCAGTTCTTC. The gene calls are TRBV5-1 and TRBJ2-1; D gene ambiguous. The V end was cut by 2 bases, the J end by 0 bases, with 15 bases between. This CDR3 is built from 17 residues. Germline CDR1 and CDR2: SGHRS and YFSETQ.

On this clone itself: Other nucleotide sequences from this sample produce the same CDR3. This rearrangement joins TRBV9 to TRBJ2-5; TRBD2 matches at 16 bases. With 2 bases clipped from V and 3 bases from J, the junction kept 7 bases outside the gene matches. The germline gives CDR1 SGDLS, CDR2 YYNGEE. This CDR3 has 18 residues. This CDR3 is CASSVGLAGGPGEETQYF. CDR3 DNA sequence: TGTGCCAGCAGCGTGGGACTAGCGGGAGGGCCTGGAGAAGAGACCCAGTACTTC.

V is TRBV30 and J is TRBJ2-5; TRBD2 matches 7 bases. Germline V gene data show CDR1 as GTSNPN and CDR2 as SVGIG (reference sequence). J was trimmed by 7 bases and V by 3 bases; bases with no gene match: 2. The CDR3 consists of 11 residues. CDR3 in DNA: TGTGCCTGGAGGGGGGAGGGGACCCAGTACTTC. Translation: CAWRGEGTQYF.

The chain joins TRBV6-5 to TRBJ2-4; 11 nucleotides line up with TRBD2. The CDR3 is made up of 16 amino acids. CDR1 and CDR2 from the germline V gene are MNHEY and SVGAGI. The J segment lost 5 bases and the V segment lost 0 bases, leaving 3 bases of the junction unmatched. CDR3 DNA: TGTGCCAGCAGTTACTCCGGGACTAGCGGCCAAAACATTCAGTACTTC. It specifies CASSYSGTSGQNIQYF.

Only one count was recorded for this clone. The rearrangement uses TRBV3-1 (or the pseudogene TRBV3-2) and TRBJ2-1; possibly TRBD2 for D (5 bases). Germline lookup yields CDR1 LGHDT and CDR2 YNNKEL (reference sequence). V lost 0 bases and J 0 bases, leaving 12 bases between the germline ends. The CDR3 spans 17 residues. The CDR3 here is CASSQELGVGSYNEQFF. The DNA of the CDR3 is TGTGCCAGCAGCCAAGAACTCGGGGTTGGCTCCTACAATGAGCAGTTCTTC.

The rearrangement links TRBV4-2 to TRBJ1-2; TRBD1 might be the D (5 bases). Germline V gene lookup returns CDR1 LGHNA and CDR2 YNFKEQ. Between the trimmed V and J ends, which lost 1 base and 8 bases, there was a span of 26 bases. The CDR3 has 18 residues. DNA for the CDR3: TGTGCCAGCAGCCAAGCCCTAGGCGGGACGTCTGACCGTGGAGGCTACACCTTC. Amino acid sequence: CASSQALGGTSDRGGYTF.

This clone was counted a single time. The J gene is TRBJ1-1, the V gene TRBV3-1 (or the pseudogene TRBV3-2); perhaps TRBD1 as D (6 bases). CDR3 length: 16 residues. Trimming removed 0 bases from V and 0 bases from J, with 11 bases in between. Germline V lookup: CDR1 LGHDT, CDR2 YNNKEL (reference sequence). CDR3 residues: CASSQDWTVMNTEAFF. The CDR3 DNA sequence: TGTGCCAGCAGCCAAGATTGGACAGTGATGAACACTGAAGCTTTCTTT.

V is TRBV2 and J is TRBJ2-7, with 10 positions matching TRBD2. From germline, CDR1 is SNHLY and CDR2 FYNNEI. J gave up 6 bases and V 7 bases, and 6 bases lay outside the gene matches. CDR3 length equals 13 residues. The CDR3 region is CASILGLAIEQYV. In DNA, the CDR3 is TGTGCCAGCATCTTGGGACTAGCGATCGAGCAGTACGTC.